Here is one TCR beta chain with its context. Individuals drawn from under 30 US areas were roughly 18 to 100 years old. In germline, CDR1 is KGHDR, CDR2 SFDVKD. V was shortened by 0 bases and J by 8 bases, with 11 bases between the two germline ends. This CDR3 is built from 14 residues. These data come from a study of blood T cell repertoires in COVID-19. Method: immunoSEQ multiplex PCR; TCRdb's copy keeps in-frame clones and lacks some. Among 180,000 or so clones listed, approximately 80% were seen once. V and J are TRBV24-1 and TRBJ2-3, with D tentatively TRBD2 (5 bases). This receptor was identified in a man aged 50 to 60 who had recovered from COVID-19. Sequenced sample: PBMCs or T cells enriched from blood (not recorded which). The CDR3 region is CATSDLQIGGTQYF. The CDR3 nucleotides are TGTGCCACCAGTGATTTGCAAATCGGAGGTACGCAGTATTTT.